The rows below give T cell receptor beta chains drawn from one sample of a study of T cell responses to AZD1222 COVID-19 vaccine. Repertoires were generated with immunoSEQ multiplex PCR, while TCRdb's copy carries only in-frame clones and drops some. The table lists approximately 130,000 clones, nearly 90% of them singletons. The sequences come from peripheral blood, collected 28 days after the second AZD1222 dose. The receptor set was obtained from an adult who received the AZD1222 COVID-19 vaccine. Both conserved end residues are part of each CDR3. The order of the fields is J gene, D gene, clone size, V gene, CDR3 protein, CDR3 DNA. D genes are given only for firm matches. The listing skips clone size in some rows; elsewhere it reads once, few, many or a size class.

TRBJ1-1	.	.	TRBV5-1	CASSSTGLRNTEAFF	TGCGCCAGCAGCTCCACAGGGCTACGGAACACTGAAGCTTTCTTT
TRBJ2-5	.	once	TRBV9	CASSVGDGGIETQYF	TGTGCCAGCAGCGTAGGGGATGGGGGGATTGAGACCCAGTACTTC
TRBJ1-3	.	.	TRBV6-2/TRBV6-3	CASSSTVSGNTIYF	TGTGCCAGCAGTTCCACAGTCTCTGGAAACACCATATATTTT
TRBJ1-1	TRBD1	.	TRBV6-5	CASSKRQGGNTEAFF	TGTGCCAGCAGTAAGCGGCAGGGGGGCAACACTGAAGCTTTCTTT
TRBJ1-5	TRBD1	.	TRBV19	CASSTTGGYQPQHF	TGTGCCAGTAGTACGACAGGGGGCTATCAGCCCCAGCATTTT
TRBJ2-3	TRBD1	once	TRBV5-4	CASSSGQGTDTQYF	TGTGCCAGCAGCTCCGGACAGGGGACAGATACGCAGTATTTT
TRBJ1-1	.	once	TRBV2	CASSQNSRDPAFF	TGTGCCAGCAGCCAAAACTCCCGGGACCCAGCTTTCTTT
TRBJ1-2	.	.	TRBV27	CASSLSSVPIYGYTF	TGTGCCAGCAGTTTATCGTCAGTACCGATCTATGGCTACACCTTC
TRBJ1-1	.	.	TRBV18	CASSPRGGMNTEAFF	TGTGCCAGCTCACCACGGGGGGGTATGAACACTGAAGCTTTCTTT
TRBJ1-1	.	.	TRBV5-4	CASSSRHLNTEAFF	TGTGCCAGCAGTTCTCGACACCTAAACACTGAAGCTTTCTTT
TRBJ1-2	.	.	TRBV16	CASSYWGRGNYGYTF	TGTGCCAGCAGCTACTGGGGGCGCGGAAACTATGGCTACACCTTC
TRBJ1-1	TRBD1	.	TRBV5-8	CASSTGQGHTEAFF	TGTGCCAGCAGCACCGGACAGGGTCACACTGAAGCTTTCTTT
TRBJ1-1	.	.	TRBV30	CAWSKGLATAFF	TGTGCCTGGAGTAAAGGATTGGCGACGGCTTTCTTT
TRBJ1-5	TRBD1	.	TRBV7-8	CASSLRPGTGGMSNQPQHF	TGTGCCAGCAGCTTAAGGCCCGGGACAGGTGGTATGAGCAATCAGCCCCAGCATTTT
TRBJ2-7	.	.	TRBV5-1	CASRWTDSYEQYF	TGCGCCAGCCGCTGGACGGACTCCTACGAGCAGTACTTC
TRBJ1-4	.	.	TRBV4-2	CASSQAAANNEKLFF	TGTGCCAGCAGCCAGGCAGCGGCTAATAATGAAAAACTGTTTTTT
TRBJ2-1	.	.	TRBV7-2	CASSLLGAGFF	TGTGCCAGCAGCTTACTGGGGGCCGGGTTCTTC
TRBJ2-1	TRBD1	.	TRBV5-4	CASSAGQGSSYNEQFF	TGTGCCAGCAGCGCGGGACAGGGGAGCTCCTACAATGAGCAGTTCTTC
TRBJ2-2	.	.	TRBV19	CASRTGTPNTGELFF	TGTGCCAGTCGGACCGGGACACCGAACACCGGGGAGCTGTTTTTT
TRBJ2-3	TRBD2	.	TRBV11-3	CASSSSGAGGTDTQYF	TGTGCCAGCAGCTCCTCTGGAGCGGGGGGAACAGATACGCAGTATTTT
TRBJ2-1	TRBD1	.	TRBV7-8	CASSVGTAQYNEQFF	TGTGCCAGCAGCGTAGGGACAGCCCAATACAATGAGCAGTTCTTC
TRBJ2-2	.	.	TRBV2	CASTPWGFTTGELFF	TGTGCCAGCACCCCATGGGGCTTCACGACCGGGGAGCTGTTTTTT
TRBJ2-1	.	.	TRBV4-1	CASSQEVVGSSYNEQFF	TGCGCCAGCAGCCAAGAGGTGGTCGGAAGCTCCTACAATGAGCAGTTCTTC
TRBJ2-5	.	.	TRBV18	CASSPPAGPPETQYF	TGTGCCAGCTCTCCCCCCGCGGGACCGCCAGAGACCCAGTACTTC
TRBJ2-1	.	.	TRBV11-3	CASSAQSSYNEQFF	TGTGCCAGCAGCGCACAGAGCTCCTACAATGAGCAGTTCTTC
TRBJ1-1	.	.	TRBV7-8	CASSPWDWSGAAFF	TGTGCCAGCAGCCCCTGGGACTGGTCGGGAGCAGCTTTCTTT
TRBJ2-1	TRBD2	.	TRBV11-1	CASSRGTSGYNEQFF	TGTGCCAGCAGCCGAGGGACTAGCGGGTACAATGAGCAGTTCTTC
TRBJ2-5	.	once	TRBV7-8	CASSLGQEETQYF	TGTGCCAGCAGCTTAGGTCAGGAGGAGACCCAGTACTTC
TRBJ1-3	.	once	TRBV5-1	CASSLDTEGTIYF	TGCGCCAGCAGCTTGGACACCGAGGGCACCATATATTTT
TRBJ1-1	TRBD1	.	TRBV27	CASSLSDRVTEAFF	TGTGCCAGCAGTTTATCCGACAGGGTAACTGAAGCTTTCTTT
TRBJ1-2	TRBD1	.	TRBV6-5	CASSIPGQGPGGYTF	TGTGCCAGCAGCATACCGGGACAGGGGCCGGGTGGCTACACCTTC
TRBJ2-5	TRBD1	.	TRBV5-8	CASSLGQGGQETQYF	TGTGCCAGCAGCTTAGGACAGGGAGGCCAAGAGACCCAGTACTTC
TRBJ1-5	.	.	TRBV5-1	CASSLDGNQPQHF	TGCGCCAGCAGCTTGGACGGGAATCAGCCCCAGCATTTT
TRBJ2-1	.	.	TRBV7-9	CASRPHGSSYNEQFF	TGTGCCAGCAGACCACACGGCAGCTCCTACAATGAGCAGTTCTTC
TRBJ2-2	.	.	TRBV15	CATSTRLTGGELFF	TGTGCCACCAGCACCCGTTTGACGGGCGGGGAGCTGTTTTTT
TRBJ2-3	.	.	TRBV5-1	CASSLVSSRTDTQYF	TGCGCCAGCAGCTTGGTATCCAGCCGCACAGATACGCAGTATTTT
TRBJ1-1	.	.	TRBV27	CASSKNRVGSTEAFF	TGTGCCAGCAGTAAAAACAGGGTAGGGTCCACTGAAGCTTTCTTT
TRBJ1-2	.	.	TRBV30	CAWGPLGTGAEKNGYTF	TGTGCCTGGGGGCCGTTGGGCACCGGCGCGGAAAAAAATGGCTACACCTTC
TRBJ1-5	.	.	TRBV7-9	CASSLGGQGEPQHF	TGTGCCAGCAGCTTGGGGGGACAAGGGGAGCCCCAGCATTTT
TRBJ1-2	TRBD1	.	TRBV12-3/TRBV12-4	CASRGQGASGYTF	TGTGCCAGCAGGGGACAGGGGGCATCCGGCTACACCTTC
TRBJ1-2	TRBD1	.	TRBV18	CASSTSMTGGDGGYTF	TGTGCCAGCTCAACATCAATGACAGGGGGAGATGGTGGCTACACCTTC
TRBJ1-4	TRBD1	.	TRBV5-1	CASSLESQGGNEKLFF	TGCGCCAGCAGCTTAGAATCACAGGGGGGCAATGAAAAACTGTTTTTT
TRBJ2-2	.	.	TRBV18	CASSPVGTGELFF	TGTGCCAGCTCACCAGTGGGGACCGGGGAGCTGTTTTTT
TRBJ1-2	.	once	TRBV18	CASSPLEVPGYTF	TGTGCCAGCTCACCACTAGAAGTTCCCGGCTACACCTTC
TRBJ1-3	.	.	TRBV3-1/TRBV3-2	CASSQNLIAGNTIYF	TGTGCCAGCAGCCAAAACCTGATTGCGGGAAACACCATATATTTT
TRBJ2-2	TRBD1	.	TRBV7-3	CASSPQGDHITGELFF	TGTGCCAGCAGCCCTCAGGGGGATCATATCACCGGGGAGCTGTTTTTT
TRBJ1-1	.	few	TRBV5-1	CASSLAGAGTYTEAFF	TGCGCCAGCAGCTTGGCCGGGGCAGGGACTTACACTGAAGCTTTCTTT
TRBJ1-4	.	.	TRBV14	CASSPSVEGKTNEKLFF	TGTGCCAGCAGCCCTTCGGTGGAGGGGAAGACTAATGAAAAACTGTTTTTT
TRBJ2-1	.	.	TRBV19	CASSIAHQYNEQFF	TGTGCCAGTAGTATTGCTCACCAGTACAATGAGCAGTTCTTC
TRBJ1-6	TRBD1	.	TRBV9	CASTEDRDGSPLHF	TGTGCCAGCACCGAAGACAGGGACGGGTCACCCCTCCACTTT
TRBJ2-3	TRBD2	.	TRBV4-2	CASSQDWASGVSTDTQYF	TGTGCCAGCAGCCAAGATTGGGCTAGCGGGGTTAGCACAGATACGCAGTATTTT
TRBJ1-2	.	.	TRBV7-9	CASSLGTANYGYTF	TGTGCCAGCAGCTTAGGGACAGCTAACTATGGCTACACCTTC
TRBJ1-2	TRBD1	.	TRBV28	CASSSGTGWNYGYTF	TGTGCCAGCAGTTCCGGGACAGGGTGGAACTATGGCTACACCTTC
TRBJ2-1	.	.	TRBV11-2	CASSLGSSWVNEQFF	TGTGCCAGCAGCTTAGGGAGCAGTTGGGTCAATGAGCAGTTCTTC
TRBJ2-1	TRBD2	few	TRBV7-8	CATQGGRASDNEQFF	TGTGCCACACAAGGAGGGAGGGCCTCCGACAATGAGCAGTTCTTC